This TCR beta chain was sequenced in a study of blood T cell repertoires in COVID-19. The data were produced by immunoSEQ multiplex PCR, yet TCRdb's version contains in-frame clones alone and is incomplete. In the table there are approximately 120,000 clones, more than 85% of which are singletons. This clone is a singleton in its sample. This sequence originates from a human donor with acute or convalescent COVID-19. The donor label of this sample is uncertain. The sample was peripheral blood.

CDR3: CASRRQGDSPLHF. As DNA, the CDR3 is TGTGCCAGCAGGAGACAGGGTGATTCACCCCTCCACTTT. The genes are TRBV12-3 or TRBV12-4 and TRBJ1-6; 7 bases are a match to TRBD1. Trimming took 6 bases from V and 8 from J; bases not matched to a gene: 4. CDR3 length equals 13 residues.